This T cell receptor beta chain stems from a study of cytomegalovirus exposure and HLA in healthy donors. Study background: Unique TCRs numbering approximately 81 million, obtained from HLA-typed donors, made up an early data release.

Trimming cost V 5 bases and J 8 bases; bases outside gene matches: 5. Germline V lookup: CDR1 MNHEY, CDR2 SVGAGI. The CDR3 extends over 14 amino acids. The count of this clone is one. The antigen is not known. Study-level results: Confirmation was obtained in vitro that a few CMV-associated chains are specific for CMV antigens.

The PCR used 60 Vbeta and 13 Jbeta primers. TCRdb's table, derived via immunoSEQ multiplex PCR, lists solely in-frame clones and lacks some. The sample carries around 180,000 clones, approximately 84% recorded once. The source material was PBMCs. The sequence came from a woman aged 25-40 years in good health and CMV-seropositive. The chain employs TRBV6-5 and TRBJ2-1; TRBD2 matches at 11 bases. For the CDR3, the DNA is TGTGCCAGCAGTATTAGCGGGGGGGTCTATGAGCAGTTCTTC. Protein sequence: CASSISGGVYEQFF.